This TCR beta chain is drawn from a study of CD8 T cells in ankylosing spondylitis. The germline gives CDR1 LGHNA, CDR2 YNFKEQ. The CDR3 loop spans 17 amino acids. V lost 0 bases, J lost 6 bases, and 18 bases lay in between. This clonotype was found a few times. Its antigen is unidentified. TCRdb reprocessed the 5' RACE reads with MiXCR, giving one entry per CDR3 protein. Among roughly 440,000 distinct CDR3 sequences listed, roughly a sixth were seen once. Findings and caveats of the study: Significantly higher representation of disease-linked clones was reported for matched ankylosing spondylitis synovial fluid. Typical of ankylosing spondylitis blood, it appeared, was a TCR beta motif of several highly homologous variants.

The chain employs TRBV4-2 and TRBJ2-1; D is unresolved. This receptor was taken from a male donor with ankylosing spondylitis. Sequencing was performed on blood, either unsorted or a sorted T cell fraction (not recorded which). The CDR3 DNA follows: TGTGCCAGCAGCCAAGATTTTAGTCACCTATTAGTCAATGAGCAGTTCTTC. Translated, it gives CASSQDFSHLLVNEQFF.